Presented here are 29 T cell receptor beta chains from one specimen sequenced in a study of vaccination and CD4 T cells after COVID-19. Researchers used the Oncomine TCR Beta short-read assay to sequence DNA from cultured CD4+ T cells. TCRdb fed the PCR reads into MiXCR, producing one record per CDR3 protein. The sample contains over 15,000 distinct CDR3 sequences, roughly 46% of which appear only once. Their cognate antigens are unknown. Described treatment: approximately 10-day PBMC culture with coronavirus spike peptide pools or control peptides (ViraFEST assay). The source material was CD4+ T cells from blood, cultured in vitro, sampled before SARS-CoV-2 vaccination. All receptors come from a human donor who had recovered from COVID-19.

This clonotype was detected only a few times. V and J are TRBV20-1 and TRBJ1-1, with D perhaps TRBD1 (5 bases). The V end was cut by 3 bases, the J end by 1 base, with 24 bases between. CDR3 length equals 18 residues. Looked up from germline, CDR1 is DFQATT and CDR2 is SNEGSKA (reference sequence). The CDR3 protein is CSASRWGKGEWRNTEAFF. CDR3 coding DNA: TGCAGTGCTAGTAGGTGGGGGAAGGGAGAGTGGAGGAACACTGAAGCTTTCTTT.

The chain carries TRBV12-3 or TRBV12-4 and TRBJ2-5, with 8 nucleotides matching TRBD2. Germline trimming cut 6 bases from V and 1 base from J; bases unmatched to any gene: 7. CDR3 size: 15 residues. CDR3 nucleotides: TGTGCCAGCAGCCCTAGAGCGGGAGTCCAAGAGACCCAGTACTTC. Protein: CASSPRAGVQETQYF.

The CDR3 DNA reads as TGTGCCAGCAGAGGAGGGGGCGCACGGCAGCCCCAGCATTTT. Protein sequence: CASRGGGARQPQHF. The chain uses TRBV6-1 and TRBJ1-5; 7 bases are a match to TRBD1. This CDR3 is built from 14 residues. Germline loops: CDR1 MNHNS, CDR2 SASEGT. The J segment lost 7 bases and the V segment lost 6 bases, leaving 9 bases of the junction unmatched.

This clonotype was seen a few times. The chain has TRBV20-1 and TRBJ1-6; D remains unclear. Germline loops: CDR1 DFQATT, CDR2 SNEGSKA (reference sequence). The V end was cut by 3 bases, the J end by 0 bases, with 9 bases between. The CDR3 contains 15 residues. DNA of the CDR3: TGCAGTGCTAGCCAATCCAGCTCCTATAATTCACCCCTCCACTTT. This sequence encodes CSASQSSSYNSPLHF.

The rearrangement uses TRBV24-1 and TRBJ1-5; 9 bases line up with TRBD1. The CDR3 is 18 residues long. V lost 2 bases to trimming and J lost 0 bases; unmatched junction nucleotides: 7. Germline loops: CDR1 KGHDR, CDR2 SFDVKD. The CDR3 here is CATSDWTGDHFSNQPQHF. The CDR3 coding sequence is TGTGCCACCAGTGATTGGACAGGGGACCACTTTAGCAATCAGCCCCAGCATTTT.

This clonotype occurred a few times. This rearrangement joins TRBV20-1 to TRBJ2-1; 7 bases line up with TRBD2. Losses at the gene ends were 6 bases for V and 6 bases for J; bases not matched to a gene: 11. The CDR3 extends over 14 amino acids. Germline loops: CDR1 DFQATT, CDR2 SNEGSKA (reference sequence). CDR3 sequence (DNA): TGCAGTGCAAGCACCGAGCGGGGAACCAATGAGCAGTTCTTC. Its translation: CSASTERGTNEQFF.

The chain carries TRBV6-1 and TRBJ2-7; TRBD2 matches at 14 bases. The CDR3 extends over 15 amino acids. Germline V gives CDR1 MNHNS, CDR2 SASEGT. The trim removed 6 bases at V and 3 bases at J, leaving 4 bases unmatched. Written as DNA, the CDR3 is TGTGCCAGCAGCCCCGGGACTAGCGGGAGCTACGAGCAGTACTTC. Encoded protein: CASSPGTSGSYEQYF.

This sequence joins TRBV7-8 and TRBJ1-1; D is unclear. Germline lookup yields CDR1 SGHVS and CDR2 FQNEAQ. This CDR3 region has 13 residues. Trimming left V 1 base short and J 11 bases short, with 14 bases between. Written as DNA, the CDR3 is TGTGCCAGCAGCTTAGGAACACCACGTGTTGCTTTCTTT. Translated, it gives CASSLGTPRVAFF.

CDR3 DNA: TGTGCCAGCAGCCCCGTCTCTGGTAGCCCCAACAATGAGCAGTTCTTC. This gives the protein CASSPVSGSPNNEQFF. V is TRBV7-2 and J is TRBJ2-1, with D hard to call. The germline V gene encodes CDR1 SGHTA and CDR2 FQGNSA. This CDR3 comprises 16 residues. The V end was cut by 5 bases, the J end by 5 bases, with 19 bases between.

The rearrangement uses TRBV7-8 and TRBJ2-3; tentative D call: TRBD1 (6 bases). V lost 0 bases and J lost 5, with 21 bases in between. The germline V gene encodes CDR1 SGHVS and CDR2 FQNEAQ. This CDR3 spans 18 amino acids. The CDR3 loop reads CASSLAVGQGIRVDTQYF. CDR3 DNA: TGTGCCAGCAGCTTAGCTGTGGGGCAGGGGATTAGAGTAGATACGCAGTATTTT.

The chain recombines TRBV6-1 with TRBJ1-5; D not certain. V shed 8 bases and J shed 0 bases, with 8 bases lying between them. Looked up from germline, CDR1 is MNHNS and CDR2 is SASEGT. CDR3 length: 13 residues. The CDR3 protein is CASLAASNQPQHF. The CDR3 region has the DNA TGTGCCAGCCTTGCGGCTAGCAATCAGCCCCAGCATTTT.

This chain connects TRBV9 to TRBJ1-2; 9 bases are shared with TRBD1. The CDR3 length is 14 residues. The junction had 4 bases not matched to a gene; V was cut back by 0 bases and J by 7 bases. The V gene's germline CDR1 is SGDLS and CDR2 YYNGEE. CDR3: CASSVVGTGLGYTF. CDR3 bases: TGTGCCAGCAGCGTAGTTGGGACAGGGCTTGGCTACACCTTC.

This chain joins TRBV12-3 or TRBV12-4 and TRBJ2-2; the match to TRBD1 covers 7 bases. The J segment lost 1 base and the V segment lost 5 bases, leaving 4 bases of the junction unmatched. The CDR3 is 15 residues long. The CDR3 spells CASSPRTGNTGELFF. For the CDR3, the DNA is TGTGCCAGCAGTCCACGGACAGGGAACACCGGGGAGCTGTTTTTT.

In this sample, this clonotype turned up a few times. The V call is TRBV5-4, the J call TRBJ2-3; 13 bases match TRBD2. Germline CDR1 SGHNT, CDR2 YYREEE (reference sequence). This CDR3 comprises 16 residues. The junction had 2 bases not matched to a gene; V was cut back by 4 bases and J by 0 bases. This chain's CDR3 is CASSRTSGGSTDTQYF. The CDR3 DNA sequence: TGTGCCAGCAGCAGGACTAGCGGGGGAAGCACAGATACGCAGTATTTT.

This chain joins TRBV6-1 and TRBJ1-3; unclear D gene. CDR3 length equals 13 residues. Germline V gene data show CDR1 as MNHNS and CDR2 as SASEGT. The V gene lost 5 bases and the J gene lost 4 bases, with 9 bases spanning the gap. This CDR3 is CASSRAEGNTIYF. CDR3 DNA: TGTGCCAGCAGTCGGGCTGAGGGAAACACCATATATTTT.

The chain joins TRBV19 to TRBJ2-2; D not resolved. The V and J ends lost 3 bases and 4 bases respectively, with 9 bases between them. CDR3 length: 14 amino acids. Germline lookup yields CDR1 LNHDA and CDR2 SQIVND (reference sequence). This CDR3 is CASSIKGGTGELFF. CDR3 DNA sequence: TGTGCCAGTAGTATCAAGGGTGGCACCGGGGAGCTGTTTTTT.

This chain connects TRBV6-2 or TRBV6-3 to TRBJ2-2; possible D gene TRBD2, 6 bases. The V end lost 6 bases, the J end lost 3 bases, and 11 bases lay between the germline ends. There are 14 residues in the CDR3. Germline V gives CDR1 MNHEY, CDR2 SVGEGT. CDR3 residues: CASSTRLDTGELFF. Here the CDR3 DNA reads TGTGCCAGCAGCACCCGACTAGACACCGGGGAGCTGTTTTTT.

This clonotype was found a few times. CDR3 coding DNA: TGTGCCAGCAGTGAACTCCGTTATTCACCCCTCCACTTT. Translating gives CASSELRYSPLHF. This rearrangement joins TRBV6-1 to TRBJ1-6; D is uncertain. The CDR3 has 13 amino acids. V lost 2 bases to trimming and J lost 8 bases, with 7 bases between them. Germline assignment: CDR1 MNHNS and CDR2 SASEGT.

This chain joins TRBV23-1 and TRBJ1-1, with D hard to call. TRBV23-1 is marked as an open reading frame, function uncertain. This CDR3 has 14 residues. Between the trimmed V and J ends, which lost 6 bases and 1 base, there was a span of 12 bases. The CDR3 sequence: CASRDRTANTEAFF. DNA of the CDR3: TGCGCCAGCAGGGATCGGACGGCGAACACTGAAGCTTTCTTT.

The chain uses TRBV19 and TRBJ2-2; 8 bases align to TRBD1. The V gene end was trimmed by 10 bases and the J gene end by 7 bases; junction bases not matched to a gene: 17. CDR1 and CDR2 from the germline V gene are LNHDA and SQIVND (reference sequence). This CDR3 comprises 16 residues. This CDR3 reads CATRGLRTGSIGELFF. CDR3 DNA: TGTGCCACTAGGGGCCTACGGACAGGGTCGATCGGGGAGCTGTTTTTT.

CDR3 region: CASSSTQTDSGNTIYF. The CDR3 bases are TGTGCCAGCAGCTCGACCCAGACAGACTCTGGAAACACCATATATTTT. The chain uses TRBV7-2 and TRBJ1-3; tentatively, D is TRBD1 (5 bases). The ends were cut back, 4 bases at V and 0 bases at J, with 13 bases in the middle. The CDR3 consists of 16 residues. The germline gives CDR1 SGHTA, CDR2 FQGNSA.

The chain employs TRBV6-5 and TRBJ1-5, with 7 bases matching TRBD1. V lost 4 bases to trimming and J lost 2 bases; unmatched junction nucleotides: 2. Germline lookup yields CDR1 MNHEY and CDR2 SVGAGI. This CDR3 is built from 14 residues. CDR3 nucleotide sequence: TGTGCCAGCAGTTCAGACAGGGGCAATCAGCCCCAGCATTTT. Residues: CASSSDRGNQPQHF.

This chain joins TRBV3-1 and TRBJ1-1, with D possibly TRBD1 on 5 matching bases. In germline, CDR1 is LGHDT, CDR2 YNNKEL (reference sequence). This CDR3 comprises 14 residues. Trimming pared 0 bases from V and 4 bases from J, leaving 9 bases between. The CDR3 spells CASSQDRGGTEAFF. CDR3 nucleotide sequence: TGTGCCAGCAGCCAAGATCGGGGGGGCACTGAAGCTTTCTTT.

The chain combines TRBV7-3 with TRBJ2-2; D remains unclear. The CDR3 has 13 amino acids. CDR1 and CDR2 from the germline V gene are SGHTA and FQGTGA. V dropped 5 bases and J dropped 1 base, with 5 bases sitting between them. The CDR3 region has the DNA TGTGCCAGCAGCCTCGGGAACACCGGGGAGCTGTTTTTT. This gives the protein CASSLGNTGELFF.

This chain uses TRBV18 with TRBJ1-2; 7 nucleotides line up with TRBD1. Per germline, CDR1 KGHSH and CDR2 LQKENI. V lost 2 bases to trimming and J lost 5 bases; unmatched junction nucleotides: 8. The CDR3 loop spans 15 amino acids. The CDR3 DNA is TGTGCCAGCTCACCAGTCAACAGGGGCGAGTATGGCTACACCTTC. This encodes CASSPVNRGEYGYTF.

The CDR3 region has the DNA TGTGCCAGCAGCTCCTTAAGTGGGGGGGGTGAGCAGTTCTTC. Translated, it gives CASSSLSGGGEQFF. The chain carries TRBV7-7 and TRBJ2-1; 7 positions match TRBD2. Germline V CDR1 and CDR2: SSHAT, FNYEAQ (reference sequence). V shed 4 bases and J 9 bases; nucleotides not matched to a gene: 9. The CDR3 runs 14 residues.

This clonotype was recorded a few times. The chain recombines TRBV2 with TRBJ2-1; D ambiguous. Germline CDR1 is SNHLY and CDR2 is FYNNEI. V gave up 7 bases and J gave up 6 bases, with 13 bases separating them. The CDR3 spans 13 residues. The CDR3, as DNA: TGTGCCAGCATGGTGAACGGACGCAATGAGCAGTTCTTC. This codes for CASMVNGRNEQFF.

This clonotype showed up just a few times. J is TRBJ1-2 and V is TRBV7-2, with D perhaps TRBD1 (5 bases). With 1 base removed from V and 4 bases from J, the gap between germline ends came to 13 bases. The CDR3 spans 15 residues. Germline lookup yields CDR1 SGHTA and CDR2 FQGNSA. The CDR3 DNA reads as TGTGCCAGCAGCTTAGTGAGGGGAGGGCTCTATGGCTACACCTTC. It codes for CASSLVRGGLYGYTF.

This clonotype was counted only a few times. The CDR3 protein is CASGQGRNSPLHF. The CDR3, as DNA: TGTGCCAGCGGGCAGGGGAGGAATTCACCCCTCCACTTT. The rearrangement uses TRBV6-1 and TRBJ1-6; weak D call: TRBD1 (6 bases). Germline-derived CDR1 and CDR2 are MNHNS and SASEGT. This CDR3 region has 13 residues. The V end lost 8 bases, the J end lost 7 bases, and 12 bases lay between the germline ends.